This TCR beta chain came from a study of beta chain features in type 1 diabetes. Germline values: CDR1 MDHEN, CDR2 SYDVKM. The V gene lost 5 bases and the J gene lost 7 bases, with 12 bases spanning the gap. The CDR3 spans 14 residues. The whole isolated RNA underwent reverse transcription, so sequencing captured expressed TCRB transcripts. Clones were sequenced by immunoSEQ multiplex PCR, and TCRdb holds only the in-frame ones, with some missing. The table shows tens of thousands of clones, with around 32% occurring only once. The chain recombines TRBV28 with TRBJ1-6, with TRBD1 as a possible D gene (6 bases). The clonotype comes from a woman between 18 and 29 years old in good health. The sequencing input was stem cell memory CD4+ T cells from blood. The CDR3 DNA reads as TGTGCCAGCAGTGACGGGGGGCGAAATTCACCCCTCCACTTT. It translates to CASSDGGRNSPLHF.